The clone carrying this TCR beta chain was picked up many times. This sample was included in a study of molecular identifiers for immune sequencing clone quantification. One entry per CDR3 protein, called by TCRdb with MiXCR from the PCR reads. The sample lists approximately 680,000 distinct CDR3 sequences, about 25% occurring once. From germline, CDR1 is SNHLY and CDR2 FYNNEI. The V and J ends lost 4 bases and 7 bases, in that order; junction bases with no gene match: 8. The CDR3 extends over 15 amino acids. Sample: naive CD8+ T cells from blood, with Jurkat cell RNA spiked in. Subset meaning: FACS-sorted CD8+CD4-CCR7+CD45RA+ naive T cells. The chain has TRBV2 and TRBJ2-7; 12 bases match TRBD1. The clonotype was recovered from a human donor in good health. Some libraries in this study had Jurkat cell RNA spiked in. The CDR3 nucleotides are TGTGCCAGCAGTGTCGGGACAGGGGGCAAGGGTGAGCAGTACTTC. Protein sequence: CASSVGTGGKGEQYF.